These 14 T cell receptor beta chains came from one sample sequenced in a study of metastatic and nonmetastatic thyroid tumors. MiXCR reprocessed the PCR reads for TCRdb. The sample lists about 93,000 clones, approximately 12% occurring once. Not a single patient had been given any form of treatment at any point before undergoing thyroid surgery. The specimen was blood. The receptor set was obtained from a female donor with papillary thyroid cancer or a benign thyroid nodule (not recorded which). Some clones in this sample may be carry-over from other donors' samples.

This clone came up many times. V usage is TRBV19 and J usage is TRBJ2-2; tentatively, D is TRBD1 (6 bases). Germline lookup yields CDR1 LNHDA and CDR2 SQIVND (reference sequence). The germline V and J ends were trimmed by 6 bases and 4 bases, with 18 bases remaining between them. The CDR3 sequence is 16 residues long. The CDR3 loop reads CASRPWTRGLTGELFF. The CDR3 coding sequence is TGTGCCAGTAGGCCATGGACCAGGGGTCTCACCGGGGAGCTGTTTTTT. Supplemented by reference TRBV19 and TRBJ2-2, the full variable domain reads DGGITQSPKYLFRKEGQNVTLSCEQNLNHDAMYWYRQDPGQGLRLIYYSQIVNDFQKGDIAEGYSVSREKKESFPLTVTSAQKNPTAFYLCASRPWTRGLTGELFFGEGSRLTVL.

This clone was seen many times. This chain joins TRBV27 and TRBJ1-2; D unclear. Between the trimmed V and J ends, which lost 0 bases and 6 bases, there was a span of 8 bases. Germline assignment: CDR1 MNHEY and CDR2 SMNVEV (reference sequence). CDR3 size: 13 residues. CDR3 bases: TGTGCCAGCAGTTTATCGGGATTCCATGGCTACACCTTC. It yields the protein CASSLSGFHGYTF.

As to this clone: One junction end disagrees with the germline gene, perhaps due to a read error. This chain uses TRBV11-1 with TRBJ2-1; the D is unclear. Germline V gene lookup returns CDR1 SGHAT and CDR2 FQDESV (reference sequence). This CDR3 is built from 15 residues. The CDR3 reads CSSSLTDTSYNEQFF. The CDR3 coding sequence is TGTTCCAGCAGCTTAACCGATACCAGCTACAATGAGCAGTTCTTC.

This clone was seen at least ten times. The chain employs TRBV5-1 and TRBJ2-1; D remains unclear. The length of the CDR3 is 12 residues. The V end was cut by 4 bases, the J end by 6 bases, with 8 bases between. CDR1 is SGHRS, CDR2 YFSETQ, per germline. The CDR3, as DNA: TGCGCCAGCAGCATGAGCGCCAATGAGCAGTTCTTC. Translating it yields CASSMSANEQFF.

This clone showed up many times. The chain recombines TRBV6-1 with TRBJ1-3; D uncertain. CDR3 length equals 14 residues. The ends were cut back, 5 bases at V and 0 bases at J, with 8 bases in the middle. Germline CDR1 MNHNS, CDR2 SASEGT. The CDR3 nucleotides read TGTGCCAGCAGTTCGATATTCTCTGGAAACACCATATATTTT. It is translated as CASSSIFSGNTIYF.

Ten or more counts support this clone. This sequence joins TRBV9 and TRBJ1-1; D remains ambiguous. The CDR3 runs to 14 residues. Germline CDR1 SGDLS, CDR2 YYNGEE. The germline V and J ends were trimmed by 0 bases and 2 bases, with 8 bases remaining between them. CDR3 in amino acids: CASSVDTVNTEAFF. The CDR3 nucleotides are TGTGCCAGCAGCGTAGACACGGTTAACACTGAAGCTTTCTTT. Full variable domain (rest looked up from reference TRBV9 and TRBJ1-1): DSGVTQTPKHLITATGQRVTLRCSPRSGDLSVYWYQQSLDQGLQFLIQYYNGEERAKGNILERFSAQQFPDLHSELNLSSLELGDSALYFCASSVDTVNTEAFFGQGTRLTVV.

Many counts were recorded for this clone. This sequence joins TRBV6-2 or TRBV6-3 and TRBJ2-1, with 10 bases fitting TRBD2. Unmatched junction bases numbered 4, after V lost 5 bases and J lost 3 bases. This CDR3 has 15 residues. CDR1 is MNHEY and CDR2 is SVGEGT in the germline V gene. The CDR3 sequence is CASSPSGSNYNEQFF. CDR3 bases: TGTGCCAGCAGTCCTAGCGGGAGTAACTACAATGAGCAGTTCTTC.

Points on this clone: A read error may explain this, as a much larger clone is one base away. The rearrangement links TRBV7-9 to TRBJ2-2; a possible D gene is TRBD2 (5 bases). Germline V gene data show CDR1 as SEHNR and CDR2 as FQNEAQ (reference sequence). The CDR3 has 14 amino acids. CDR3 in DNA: TGTGCCAGCAGCCAGACTGGGTACGCCGGGGAGCGGTTTTTT. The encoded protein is CASSQTGYAGERFF.

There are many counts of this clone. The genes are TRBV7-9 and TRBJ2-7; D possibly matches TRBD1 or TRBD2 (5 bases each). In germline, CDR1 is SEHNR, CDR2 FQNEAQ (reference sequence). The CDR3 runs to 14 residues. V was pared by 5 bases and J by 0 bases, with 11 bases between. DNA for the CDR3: TGTGCCAGCAGCCCTGCTGGGGGCTCCTACGAGCAGTACTTC. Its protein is CASSPAGGSYEQYF.

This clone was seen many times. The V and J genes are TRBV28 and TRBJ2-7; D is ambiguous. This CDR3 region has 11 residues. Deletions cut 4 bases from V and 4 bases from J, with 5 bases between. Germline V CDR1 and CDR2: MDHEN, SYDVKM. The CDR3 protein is CASSWKYEQYF. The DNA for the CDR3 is TGTGCCAGCAGTTGGAAGTACGAGCAGTACTTC.

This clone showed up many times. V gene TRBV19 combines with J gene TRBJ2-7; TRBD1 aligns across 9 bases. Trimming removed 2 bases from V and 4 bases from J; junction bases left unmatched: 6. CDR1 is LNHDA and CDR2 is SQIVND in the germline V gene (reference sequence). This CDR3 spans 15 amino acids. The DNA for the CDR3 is TGTGCCAGTAGTATATTCACAGGGGGCGGTTACGAGCAGTACTTC. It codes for CASSIFTGGGYEQYF.

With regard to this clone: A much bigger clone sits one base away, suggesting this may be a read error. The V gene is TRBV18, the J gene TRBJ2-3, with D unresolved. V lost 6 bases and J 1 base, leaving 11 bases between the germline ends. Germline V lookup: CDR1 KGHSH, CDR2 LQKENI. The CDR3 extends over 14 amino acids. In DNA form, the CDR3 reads TGTGCCAGCTCCCGGAACAGACGCACAGATACGCAGTATTTT. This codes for CASSRNRRTDTQYF.

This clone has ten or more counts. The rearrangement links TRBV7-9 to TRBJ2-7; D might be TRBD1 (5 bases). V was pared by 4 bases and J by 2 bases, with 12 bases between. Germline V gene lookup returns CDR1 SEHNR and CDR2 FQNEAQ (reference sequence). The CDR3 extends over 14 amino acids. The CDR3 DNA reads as TGTGCCAGCAGCTATACGACAGAAACCTACGAGCAGTACTTC. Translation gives CASSYTTETYEQYF.

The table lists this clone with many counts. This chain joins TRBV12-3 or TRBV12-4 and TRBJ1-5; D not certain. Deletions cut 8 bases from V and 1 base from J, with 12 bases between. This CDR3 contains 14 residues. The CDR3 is CASGLELSNQPQHF. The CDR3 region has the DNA TGTGCCAGCGGGTTGGAACTGAGCAATCAGCCCCAGCATTTT.